The next 22 T cell receptor beta chains were all read from a single sample in a study of T-cell memory formation after mild COVID-19. MiXCR, applied by TCRdb to the 5' RACE reads, yields one record per CDR3 protein. The sample lists some 120,000 distinct CDR3 sequences; 16% were seen once. The sample taken for sequencing was PBMCs or a T cell subset sorted from them (not recorded which). The receptors derive from an adult woman who had mild COVID-19 (a few samples of this study predate the infection). Cell type and time point are not known.

In this sample, this clonotype turned up a few times. The V and J genes are TRBV6-5 and TRBJ1-1; possible D gene TRBD1, 6 bases. The length of the CDR3 is 14 residues. V lost 4 bases, J lost 4 bases, and 13 bases lay in between. CDR1 is MNHEY, CDR2 SVGAGI, per germline. The CDR3 region is CASSSPGAITEAFF. As DNA, the CDR3 is TGTGCCAGCAGTTCCCCGGGGGCGATCACTGAAGCTTTCTTT.

There are a few counts of this clonotype. This rearrangement joins TRBV4-2 to TRBJ2-2; no firm D call. V was trimmed by 0 bases and J by 1 base, leaving 6 bases between them. The CDR3 length is 15 residues. CDR1 and CDR2 (germline): LGHNA, YNFKEQ. As DNA, the CDR3 is TGTGCCAGCAGCCAAGATCTGCGGAACACCGGGGAGCTGTTTTTT. As protein: CASSQDLRNTGELFF.

The chain joins TRBV27 to TRBJ2-2, with D unresolved. CDR1 is MNHEY, CDR2 SMNVEV, per germline (reference sequence). The CDR3 sequence is 15 residues long. Trimming left V 2 bases short and J 4 bases short, with 11 bases between. The chain's CDR3 is CASSLMGSGTGELFF. DNA for the CDR3: TGTGCCAGCAGTTTAATGGGGTCGGGCACCGGGGAGCTGTTTTTT.

The chain couples TRBV3-1 to TRBJ2-2, with 7 nucleotides matching TRBD1. Trimming took 4 bases from V and 6 from J; bases not matched to a gene: 8. This CDR3 spans 15 amino acids. In germline, CDR1 is LGHDT, CDR2 YNNKEL (reference sequence). As DNA, the CDR3 is TGTGCCAGCAGCCCAATAGACAGGGTACCCGGGGAGCTGTTTTTT. The encoded protein is CASSPIDRVPGELFF. The whole variable domain, remainder taken from reference TRBV3-1 and TRBJ2-2, is DTAVSQTPKYLVTQMGNDKSIKCEQNLGHDTMYWYKQDSKKFLKIMFSYNNKELIINETVPNRFSPKSPDKAHLNLHINSLELGDSAVYFCASSPIDRVPGELFFGEGSRLTVL.

This clonotype turned up a few times. The chain uses TRBV5-1 and TRBJ2-7; perhaps TRBD1 as D (6 bases). CDR3 size: 13 residues. Trimming shortened V by 7 bases and J by 1 base, and 12 bases separated the two germline ends. Germline-derived CDR1 and CDR2 are SGHRS and YFSETQ. As DNA, the CDR3 is TGCGCCAGCGGAACAGGGTCATCCTACGAGCAGTACTTC. It translates to CASGTGSSYEQYF.

The chain couples TRBV7-9 to TRBJ2-5, with D tentatively TRBD2 (6 bases). This CDR3 region has 15 residues. V was trimmed by 0 bases and J by 2 bases, leaving 10 bases between them. Germline V gives CDR1 SEHNR, CDR2 FQNEAQ (reference sequence). In DNA form, the CDR3 reads TGTGCCAGCAGCTTAGCGCGGCGGGATCAAGAGACCCAGTACTTC. This sequence encodes CASSLARRDQETQYF.

The chain employs TRBV19 and TRBJ1-5; D unresolved. Trimming shortened V by 7 bases and J by 2 bases, and 9 bases separated the two germline ends. The germline V gene encodes CDR1 LNHDA and CDR2 SQIVND (reference sequence). The length of the CDR3 is 13 residues. The CDR3 DNA is TGTGCCAGTAAGCGGGGTGGCAATCAGCCCCAGCATTTT. It encodes CASKRGGNQPQHF. Based on the CDR3 plus reference TRBV19 and TRBJ1-5, the full variable domain is DGGITQSPKYLFRKEGQNVTLSCEQNLNHDAMYWYRQDPGQGLRLIYYSQIVNDFQKGDIAEGYSVSREKKESFPLTVTSAQKNPTAFYLCASKRGGNQPQHFGDGTRLSIL.

This clonotype turned up a few times. This chain uses TRBV29-1 with TRBJ1-2, with D possibly matching TRBD1 (5 bases). The CDR3 has 13 amino acids. Trimming removed 4 bases at V and 1 base at J, with 10 bases between. Germline assignment: CDR1 SQVTM and CDR2 ANQGSEA. The CDR3 protein is CSVVGGINYGYTF. Here the CDR3 DNA reads TGCAGCGTTGTGGGGGGGATTAACTATGGCTACACCTTC.

This clonotype occurred once. The J gene is TRBJ2-7, the V gene TRBV29-1; D perhaps matches TRBD1 (5 bases). The CDR3 loop spans 13 amino acids. The ends were cut back, 4 bases at V and 2 bases at J, with 12 bases in the middle. CDR1 is SQVTM and CDR2 is ANQGSEA in the germline V gene. The CDR3 loop is CSVGSDTTYEQYF. CDR3 coding DNA: TGCAGCGTTGGCTCGGACACCACCTACGAGCAGTACTTC.

The chain couples TRBV7-9 to TRBJ2-1; 10 bases map to TRBD2. There are 16 residues in the CDR3. Per germline, CDR1 SEHNR and CDR2 FQNEAQ (reference sequence). Germline trimming cut 6 bases from V and 10 bases from J; bases unmatched to any gene: 15. The CDR3 reads CASSYFLAGAEGEQFF. The CDR3 DNA sequence: TGTGCCAGCAGTTATTTTCTAGCGGGGGCAGAAGGAGAGCAGTTCTTC.

This clonotype was seen a few times. The chain combines TRBV11-2 with TRBJ2-3; possibly TRBD1 for D (5 bases). This CDR3 region has 15 residues. With 4 bases removed from V and 4 bases from J, the gap between germline ends came to 15 bases. Germline lookup yields CDR1 SGHAT and CDR2 FQNNGV. CDR3 nucleotide sequence: TGTGCCAGCAGCTCTGACCCGCAGGGCCCAGATACGCAGTATTTT. Translating it yields CASSSDPQGPDTQYF.

A note on this clonotype: At one of its ends the junction is not consistent with the germline gene, which may arise from a read error. The rearrangement links TRBV10-2 to TRBJ2-1, with 9 bases identical to TRBD2. CDR1 and CDR2 from the germline V gene are WSHSY and SAAADI. This CDR3 is built from 16 residues. CDR3 sequence: CASSDPAGGDYNDQFF. CDR3 DNA sequence: TGCGCCAGCAGTGACCCAGCGGGGGGCGACTACAATGATCAGTTCTTC.

The sample holds a few counts of this clonotype. The chain is built from TRBV6-5 and TRBJ2-1; D gene ambiguous. Looked up from germline, CDR1 is MNHEY and CDR2 is SVGAGI. This CDR3 is built from 14 residues. V was trimmed by 6 bases and J by 0 bases, leaving 9 bases between them. Here the CDR3 reads CASSRLLSYNEQFF. CDR3 nucleotides: TGTGCCAGCAGCCGACTCCTCTCCTACAATGAGCAGTTCTTC.

This clonotype was detected only a few times. DNA of the CDR3: TGCAGCGTTGCCAACAGGGCCCATAATGAAAAACTGTTTTTT. Protein product: CSVANRAHNEKLFF. The V call is TRBV29-1, the J call TRBJ1-4; D might be TRBD1 (6 bases). The ends were cut back, 4 bases at V and 4 bases at J, with 13 bases in the middle. CDR1 SQVTM and CDR2 ANQGSEA come from the germline V gene. CDR3 length: 14 amino acids.

The gene calls are TRBV7-9 and TRBJ2-2, with no clear D. The ends were cut back, 4 bases at V and 3 bases at J, with 6 bases in the middle. Germline assignment: CDR1 SEHNR and CDR2 FQNEAQ (reference sequence). CDR3 length: 13 amino acids. The CDR3: CASSSLYTGELFF. The CDR3 bases are TGTGCCAGCAGCTCGCTTTACACCGGGGAGCTGTTTTTT.

J is TRBJ2-2 and V is TRBV6-6, with D hard to call. Germline CDR1 is MNHNY and CDR2 is SVGAGI (reference sequence). V dropped 6 bases and J dropped 6 bases, with 8 bases sitting between them. The CDR3 is 12 amino acids. The CDR3 spells CASSYRAGELFF. The DNA for the CDR3 is TGTGCCAGCAGCTACCGGGCCGGGGAGCTGTTTTTT.

This clonotype was seen a few times. This chain connects TRBV24-1 to TRBJ1-5; D gene unclear. V lost 4 bases and J lost 4, with 10 bases in between. In germline, CDR1 is KGHDR, CDR2 SFDVKD. The CDR3 covers 14 residues. The DNA for the CDR3 is TGTGCCACCAGTGACCGCGGACCGAATCAGCCCCAGCATTTT. This translates into CATSDRGPNQPQHF.

The chain carries TRBV5-1 and TRBJ2-2; tentative D call: TRBD1 (6 bases). The ends were cut back, 4 bases at V and 0 bases at J, with 19 bases in the middle. The CDR3 covers 18 residues. Germline CDR1 and CDR2: SGHRS and YFSETQ. CDR3 nucleotides: TGCGCCAGCAGCCGACCCGTTGGACAGTGGGCGAACACCGGGGAGCTGTTTTTT. Residues: CASSRPVGQWANTGELFF.

V gene TRBV5-1 combines with J gene TRBJ2-2; the match to TRBD2 covers 10 bases. This CDR3 contains 15 residues. V lost 3 bases, J lost 6 bases, and 5 bases stayed unmatched. Germline CDR1 reads SGHRS; CDR2 reads YFSETQ. The CDR3 coding sequence is TGCGCCAGCAGCTCAGAGCGGGGGGGATCCGGGGAGCTGTTTTTT. This sequence encodes CASSSERGGSGELFF.

This clonotype occurred a few times. The chain is built from TRBV12-3 or TRBV12-4 and TRBJ2-1; no clear D gene. V was clipped by 8 bases and J by 0 bases, with 20 bases between them. This CDR3 has 17 residues. CDR3 in DNA: TGTGCCAGCGTGAAGTTTGGCGGCATGAGCTCCTACAATGAGCAGTTCTTC. Encoded protein: CASVKFGGMSSYNEQFF.

The rearrangement joins TRBV5-1 to TRBJ2-1; TRBD1 aligns across 7 bases. Germline CDR1 SGHRS, CDR2 YFSETQ. The CDR3 runs to 13 residues. V dropped 9 bases and J dropped 2; count of bases not matched to a gene: 5. The CDR3, as DNA: TGCGCCACCCGACAGGGACCCTACAATGAGCAGTTCTTC. Its protein is CATRQGPYNEQFF.

This clonotype has ten or more counts. The chain carries TRBV7-7 and TRBJ2-1; 9 bases are shared with TRBD2. The germline gives CDR1 SSHAT, CDR2 FNYEAQ (reference sequence). V shed 1 base and J 8 bases; nucleotides not matched to a gene: 3. The CDR3 has 14 amino acids. CDR3 loop: CASSLGLADDEQFF. CDR3 nucleotide sequence: TGTGCCAGCAGCTTAGGACTAGCGGACGATGAGCAGTTCTTC.